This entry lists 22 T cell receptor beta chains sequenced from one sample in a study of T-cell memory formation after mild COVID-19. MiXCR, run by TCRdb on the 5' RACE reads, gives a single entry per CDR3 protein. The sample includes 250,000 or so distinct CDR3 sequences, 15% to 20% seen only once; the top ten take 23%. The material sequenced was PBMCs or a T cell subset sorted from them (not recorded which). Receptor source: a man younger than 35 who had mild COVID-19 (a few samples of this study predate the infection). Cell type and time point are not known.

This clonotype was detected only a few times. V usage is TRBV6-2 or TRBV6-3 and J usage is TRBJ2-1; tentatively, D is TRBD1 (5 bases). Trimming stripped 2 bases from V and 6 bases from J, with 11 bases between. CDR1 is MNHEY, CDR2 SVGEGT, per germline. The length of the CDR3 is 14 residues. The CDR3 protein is CASSYGAGINEQFF. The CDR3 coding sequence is TGTGCCAGCAGTTACGGGGCAGGGATCAATGAGCAGTTCTTC.

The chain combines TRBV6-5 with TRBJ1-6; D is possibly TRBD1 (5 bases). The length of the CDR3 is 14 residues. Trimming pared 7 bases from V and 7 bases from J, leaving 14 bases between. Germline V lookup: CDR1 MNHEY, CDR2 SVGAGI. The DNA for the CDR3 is TGTGCCAGCAAATTATGGGGGAACAATTCACCCCTCCACTTT. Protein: CASKLWGNNSPLHF.

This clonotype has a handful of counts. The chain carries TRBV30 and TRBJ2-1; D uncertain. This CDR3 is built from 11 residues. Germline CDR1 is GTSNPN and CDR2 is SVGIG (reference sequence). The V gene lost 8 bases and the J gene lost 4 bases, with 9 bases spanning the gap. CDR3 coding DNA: TGTGCCCACGACATTTACAATGAGCAGTTCTTC. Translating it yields CAHDIYNEQFF.

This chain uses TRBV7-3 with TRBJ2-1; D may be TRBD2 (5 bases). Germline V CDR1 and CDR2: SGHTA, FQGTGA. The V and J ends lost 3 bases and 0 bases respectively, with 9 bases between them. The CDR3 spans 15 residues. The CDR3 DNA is TGTGCCAGCAGCTTTCGGGGTACCTCCTACAATGAGCAGTTCTTC. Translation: CASSFRGTSYNEQFF.

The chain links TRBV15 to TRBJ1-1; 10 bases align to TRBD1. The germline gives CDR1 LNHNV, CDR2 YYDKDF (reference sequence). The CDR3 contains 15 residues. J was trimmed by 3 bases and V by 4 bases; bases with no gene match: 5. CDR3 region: CATSTSGQGDTEAFF. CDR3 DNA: TGTGCCACCAGCACTTCCGGACAGGGGGACACTGAAGCTTTCTTT.

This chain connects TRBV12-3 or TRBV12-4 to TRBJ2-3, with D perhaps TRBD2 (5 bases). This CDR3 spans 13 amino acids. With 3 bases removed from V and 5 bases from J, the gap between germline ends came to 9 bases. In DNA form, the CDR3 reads TGTGCCAGCAGTTTGGGAGCGGTAGATACGCAGTATTTT. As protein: CASSLGAVDTQYF.

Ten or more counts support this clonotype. The DNA of the CDR3 is TGCAGTGCTAGGCAGGGTAACACCGGGGAGCTGTTTTTT. As protein: CSARQGNTGELFF. The chain recombines TRBV20-1 with TRBJ2-2, with D maybe TRBD1 (5 bases). Germline assignment: CDR1 DFQATT and CDR2 SNEGSKA (reference sequence). The CDR3 totals 13 residues. With 3 bases removed from V and 2 bases from J, the gap between germline ends came to 7 bases.

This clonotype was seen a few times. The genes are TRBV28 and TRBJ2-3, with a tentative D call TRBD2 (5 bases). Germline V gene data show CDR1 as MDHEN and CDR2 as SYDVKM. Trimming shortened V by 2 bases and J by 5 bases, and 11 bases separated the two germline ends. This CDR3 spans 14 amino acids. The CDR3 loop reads CASSLSPGRDTQYF. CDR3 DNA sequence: TGTGCCAGCAGTTTAAGTCCGGGAAGAGATACGCAGTATTTT.

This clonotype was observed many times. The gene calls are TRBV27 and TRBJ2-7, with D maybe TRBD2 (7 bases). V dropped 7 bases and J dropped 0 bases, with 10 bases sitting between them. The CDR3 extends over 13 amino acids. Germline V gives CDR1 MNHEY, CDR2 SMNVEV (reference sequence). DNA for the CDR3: TGTGCCAGCATGGGGGGGGCCTCCTACGAGCAGTACTTC. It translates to CASMGGASYEQYF.

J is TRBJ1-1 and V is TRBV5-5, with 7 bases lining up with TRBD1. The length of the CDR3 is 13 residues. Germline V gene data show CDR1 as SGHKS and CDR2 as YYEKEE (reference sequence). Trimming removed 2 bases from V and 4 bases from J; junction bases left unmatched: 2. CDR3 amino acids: CASSFSGGTEAFF. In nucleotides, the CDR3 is TGTGCCAGCAGCTTCTCAGGGGGCACTGAAGCTTTCTTT.

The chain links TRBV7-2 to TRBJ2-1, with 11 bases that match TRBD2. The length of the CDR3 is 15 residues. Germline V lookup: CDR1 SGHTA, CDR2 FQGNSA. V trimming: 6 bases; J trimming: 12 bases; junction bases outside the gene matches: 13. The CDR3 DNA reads TGTGCCAGCAGTCAACTAGCGGGGGCCGGACGGGGGCAGTTCTTC. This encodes CASSQLAGAGRGQFF.

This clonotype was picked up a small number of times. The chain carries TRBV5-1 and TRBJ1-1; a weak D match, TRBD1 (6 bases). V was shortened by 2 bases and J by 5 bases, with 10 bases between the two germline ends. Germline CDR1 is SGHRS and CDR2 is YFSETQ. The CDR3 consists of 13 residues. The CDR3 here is CASSLQQGTEAFF. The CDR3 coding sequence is TGCGCCAGCAGCTTACAACAGGGTACTGAAGCTTTCTTT. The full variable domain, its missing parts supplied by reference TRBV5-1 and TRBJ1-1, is KAGVTQTPRYLIKTRGQQVTLSCSPISGHRSVSWYQQTPGQGLQFLFEYFSETQRNKGNFPGRFSGRQFSNSRSEMNVSTLELGDSALYLCASSLQQGTEAFFGQGTRLTVV.

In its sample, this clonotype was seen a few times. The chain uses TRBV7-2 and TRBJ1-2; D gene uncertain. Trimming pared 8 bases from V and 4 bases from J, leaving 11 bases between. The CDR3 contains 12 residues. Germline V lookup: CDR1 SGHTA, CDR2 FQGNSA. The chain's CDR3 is CASALGGYGYTF. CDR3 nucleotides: TGTGCCAGCGCCTTGGGTGGCTATGGCTACACCTTC. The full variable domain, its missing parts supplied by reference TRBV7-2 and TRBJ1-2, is GAGVSQSPSNKVTEKGKDVELRCDPISGHTALYWYRQSLGQGLEFLIYFQGNSAPDKSGLPSDRFSAERTGGSVSTLTIQRTQQEDSAVYLCASALGGYGYTFGSGTRLTVV.

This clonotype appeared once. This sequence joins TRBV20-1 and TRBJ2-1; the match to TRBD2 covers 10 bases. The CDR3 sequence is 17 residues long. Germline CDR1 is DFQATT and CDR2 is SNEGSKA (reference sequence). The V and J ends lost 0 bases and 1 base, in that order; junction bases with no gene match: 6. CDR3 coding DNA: TGCAGTGCTAGAGATACCGGACTAGCGGTATCCTACAATGAGCAGTTCTTC. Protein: CSARDTGLAVSYNEQFF.

The CDR3 DNA follows: TGTGCCAGCAGATACAGGGGGGGAAACATTCAGTACTTC. It is translated as CASRYRGGNIQYF. This chain uses TRBV27 with TRBJ2-4; D possibly corresponds to TRBD1 (8 bases). V lost 6 bases, J lost 6 bases, and 12 bases lay in between. Germline V gene sequence: CDR1 MNHEY, CDR2 SMNVEV (reference sequence). The CDR3 is 13 amino acids.

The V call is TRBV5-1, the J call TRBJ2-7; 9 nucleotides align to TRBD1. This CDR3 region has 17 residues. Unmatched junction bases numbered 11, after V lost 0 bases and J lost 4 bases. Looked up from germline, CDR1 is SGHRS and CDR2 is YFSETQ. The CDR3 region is CASSLAKARQGVYEQYF. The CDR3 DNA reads TGCGCCAGCAGCTTGGCCAAGGCGAGACAGGGGGTTTACGAGCAGTACTTC.

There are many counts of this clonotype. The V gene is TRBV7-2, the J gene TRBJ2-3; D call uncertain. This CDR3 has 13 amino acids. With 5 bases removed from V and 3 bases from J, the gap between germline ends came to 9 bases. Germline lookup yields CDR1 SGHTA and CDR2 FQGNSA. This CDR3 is CASSSPETDTQYF. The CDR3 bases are TGTGCCAGCAGCAGCCCAGAGACAGATACGCAGTATTTT.

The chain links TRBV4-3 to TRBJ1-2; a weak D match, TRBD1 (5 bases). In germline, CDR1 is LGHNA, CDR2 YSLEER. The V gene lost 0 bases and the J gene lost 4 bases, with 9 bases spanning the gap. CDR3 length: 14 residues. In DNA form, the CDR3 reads TGCGCCAGCAGCCAAGACAGGGCGGTCTATGGCTACACCTTC. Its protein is CASSQDRAVYGYTF.

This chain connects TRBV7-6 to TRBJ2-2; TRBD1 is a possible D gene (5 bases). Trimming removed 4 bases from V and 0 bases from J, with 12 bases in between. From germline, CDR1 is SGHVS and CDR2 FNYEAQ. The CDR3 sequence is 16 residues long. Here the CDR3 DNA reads TGTGCCAGCAGCTACCAATCCAGGGCGAACACCGGGGAGCTGTTTTTT. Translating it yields CASSYQSRANTGELFF.

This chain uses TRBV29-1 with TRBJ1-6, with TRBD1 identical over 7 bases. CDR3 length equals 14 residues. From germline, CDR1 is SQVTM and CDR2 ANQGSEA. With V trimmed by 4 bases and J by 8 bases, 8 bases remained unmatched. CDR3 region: CSVGEGGRDSPLHF. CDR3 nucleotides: TGCAGCGTTGGGGAAGGGGGCAGGGATTCACCCCTCCACTTT.

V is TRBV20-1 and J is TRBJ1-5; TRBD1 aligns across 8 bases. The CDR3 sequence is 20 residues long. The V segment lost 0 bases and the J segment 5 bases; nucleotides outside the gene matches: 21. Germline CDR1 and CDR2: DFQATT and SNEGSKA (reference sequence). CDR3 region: CSARDRRQGYSTYLHQPQHF. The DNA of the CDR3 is TGCAGTGCTAGAGATCGCCGACAGGGGTATTCAACCTATCTTCATCAGCCCCAGCATTTT.

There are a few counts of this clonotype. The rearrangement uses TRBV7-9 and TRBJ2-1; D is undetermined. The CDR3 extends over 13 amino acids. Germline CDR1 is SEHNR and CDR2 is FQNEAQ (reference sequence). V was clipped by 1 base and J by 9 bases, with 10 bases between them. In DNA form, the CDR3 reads TGTGCCAGCAGCTTAGAGGGAAAGGCTGAGCAGTTCTTC. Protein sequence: CASSLEGKAEQFF.